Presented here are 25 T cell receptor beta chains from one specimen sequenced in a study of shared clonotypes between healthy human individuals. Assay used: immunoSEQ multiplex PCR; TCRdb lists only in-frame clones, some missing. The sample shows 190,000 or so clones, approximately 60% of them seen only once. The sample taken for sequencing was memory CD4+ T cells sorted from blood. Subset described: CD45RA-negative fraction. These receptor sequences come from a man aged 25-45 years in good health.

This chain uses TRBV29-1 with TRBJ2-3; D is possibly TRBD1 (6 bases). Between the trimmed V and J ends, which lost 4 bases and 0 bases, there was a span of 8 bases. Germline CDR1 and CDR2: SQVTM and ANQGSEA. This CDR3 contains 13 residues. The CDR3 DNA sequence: TGCAGCGTTGTAAGGGGGAGCACAGATACGCAGTATTTT. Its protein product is CSVVRGSTDTQYF.

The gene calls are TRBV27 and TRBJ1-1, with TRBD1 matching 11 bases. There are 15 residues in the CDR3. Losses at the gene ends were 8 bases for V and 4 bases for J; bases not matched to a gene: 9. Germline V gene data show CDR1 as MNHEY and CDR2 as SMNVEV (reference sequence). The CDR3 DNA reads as TGTGCCAGCCTGCCGGGACAGGGGGACGGCACTGAAGCTTTCTTT. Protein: CASLPGQGDGTEAFF.

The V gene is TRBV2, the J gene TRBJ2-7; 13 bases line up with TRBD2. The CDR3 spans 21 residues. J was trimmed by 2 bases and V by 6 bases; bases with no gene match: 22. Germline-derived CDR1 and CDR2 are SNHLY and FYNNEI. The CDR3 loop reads CASSVPGQGRRTSGSPYEQYF. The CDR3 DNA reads TGTGCCAGCAGCGTCCCGGGACAGGGGAGAAGGACTAGCGGGAGCCCCTACGAGCAGTACTTC.

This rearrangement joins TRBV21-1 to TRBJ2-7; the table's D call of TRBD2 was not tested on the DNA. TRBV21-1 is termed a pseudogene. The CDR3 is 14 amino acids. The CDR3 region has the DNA TGTGCCAGCAGCATTCGGGGGGGGATTTACGAGCAGTACTTC. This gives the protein CASSIRGGIYEQYF.

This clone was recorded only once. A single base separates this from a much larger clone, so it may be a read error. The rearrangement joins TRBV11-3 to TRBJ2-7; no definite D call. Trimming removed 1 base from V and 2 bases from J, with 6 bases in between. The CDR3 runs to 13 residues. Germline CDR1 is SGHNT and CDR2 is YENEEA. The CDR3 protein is CASSLGRAYEQYF. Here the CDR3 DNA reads TGTGCCAGCAGCTTAGGGAGAGCCTACGAGCAGTACTTC.

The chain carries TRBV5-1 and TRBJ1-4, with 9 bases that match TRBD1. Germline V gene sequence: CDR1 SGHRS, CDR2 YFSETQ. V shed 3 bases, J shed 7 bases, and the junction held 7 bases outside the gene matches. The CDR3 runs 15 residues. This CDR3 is CASSSGGQGGEKLFF. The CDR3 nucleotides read TGCGCCAGCAGCTCGGGGGGACAGGGAGGTGAAAAACTGTTTTTT.

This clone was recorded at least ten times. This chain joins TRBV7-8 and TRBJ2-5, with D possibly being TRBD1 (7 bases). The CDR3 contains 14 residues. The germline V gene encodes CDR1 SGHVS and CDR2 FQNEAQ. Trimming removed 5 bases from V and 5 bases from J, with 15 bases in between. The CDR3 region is CASSTRTGGETQYF. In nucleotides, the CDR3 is TGTGCCAGCAGCACGAGGACAGGAGGGGAGACCCAGTACTTC.

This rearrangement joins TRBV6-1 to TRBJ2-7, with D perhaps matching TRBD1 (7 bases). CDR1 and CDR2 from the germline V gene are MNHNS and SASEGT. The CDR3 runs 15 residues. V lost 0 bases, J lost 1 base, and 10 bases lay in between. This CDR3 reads CASSEAPGGSYEQYF. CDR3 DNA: TGTGCCAGCAGTGAAGCGCCAGGGGGGTCCTACGAGCAGTACTTC.

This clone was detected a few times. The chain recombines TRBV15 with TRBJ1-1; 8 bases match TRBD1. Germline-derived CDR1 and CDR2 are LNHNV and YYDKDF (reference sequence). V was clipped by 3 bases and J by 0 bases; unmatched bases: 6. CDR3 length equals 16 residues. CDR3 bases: TGTGCCACCAGCAGGACCGGGACAGGCATGAACACTGAAGCTTTCTTT. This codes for CATSRTGTGMNTEAFF. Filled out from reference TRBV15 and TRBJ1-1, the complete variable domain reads DAMVIQNPRYQVTQFGKPVTLSCSQTLNHNVMYWYQQKSSQAPKLLFHYYDKDFNNEADTPDNFQSRRPNTSFCFLDIRSPGLGDTAMYLCATSRTGTGMNTEAFFGQGTRLTVV.

CDR3 amino acids: CASSQSRQVYEQYF. Here the CDR3 DNA reads TGCGCCAGCAGCCAAAGTCGACAGGTCTACGAGCAGTACTTC. This chain links TRBV4-1 with TRBJ2-7; D is perhaps TRBD1 (6 bases). The germline CDR1 and CDR2 sequences are MGHRA and YSYEKL. The CDR3 totals 14 residues. V lost 2 bases to trimming and J lost 3 bases, with 11 bases between them.

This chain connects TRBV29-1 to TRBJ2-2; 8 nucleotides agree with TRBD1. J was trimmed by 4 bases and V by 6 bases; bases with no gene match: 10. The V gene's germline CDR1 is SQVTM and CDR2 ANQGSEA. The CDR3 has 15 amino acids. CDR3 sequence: CSVGPGTGVTGELFF. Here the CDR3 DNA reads TGCAGCGTGGGACCGGGGACAGGAGTCACCGGGGAGCTGTTTTTT.

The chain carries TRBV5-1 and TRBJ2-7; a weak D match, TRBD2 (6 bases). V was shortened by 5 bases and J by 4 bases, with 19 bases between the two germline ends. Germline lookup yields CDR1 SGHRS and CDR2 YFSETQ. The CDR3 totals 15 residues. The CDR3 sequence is CASSPSGGTGYEQYF. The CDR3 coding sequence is TGCGCCAGCAGTCCGTCTGGGGGGACGGGGTACGAGCAGTACTTC.

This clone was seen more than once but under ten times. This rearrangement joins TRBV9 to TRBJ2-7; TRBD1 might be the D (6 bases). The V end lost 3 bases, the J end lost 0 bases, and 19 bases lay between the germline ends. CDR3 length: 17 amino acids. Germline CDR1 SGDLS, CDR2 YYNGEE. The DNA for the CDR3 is TGTGCCAGCAGCGGAAACCCCTGGGGACACCTCTCCTACGAGCAGTACTTC. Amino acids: CASSGNPWGHLSYEQYF.

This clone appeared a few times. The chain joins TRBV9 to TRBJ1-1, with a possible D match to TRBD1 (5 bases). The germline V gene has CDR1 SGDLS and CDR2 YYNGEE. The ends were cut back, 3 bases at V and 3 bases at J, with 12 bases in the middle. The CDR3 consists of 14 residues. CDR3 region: CASSAGARDTEAFF. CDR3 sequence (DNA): TGTGCCAGCAGCGCCGGGGCTAGGGACACTGAAGCTTTCTTT.

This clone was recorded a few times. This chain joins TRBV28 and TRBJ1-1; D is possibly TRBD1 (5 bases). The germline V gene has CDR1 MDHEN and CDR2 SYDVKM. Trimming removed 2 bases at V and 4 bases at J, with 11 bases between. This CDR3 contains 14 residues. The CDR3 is CASSLGGLSTEAFF. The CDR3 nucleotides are TGTGCCAGCAGTTTAGGGGGATTAAGCACTGAAGCTTTCTTT.

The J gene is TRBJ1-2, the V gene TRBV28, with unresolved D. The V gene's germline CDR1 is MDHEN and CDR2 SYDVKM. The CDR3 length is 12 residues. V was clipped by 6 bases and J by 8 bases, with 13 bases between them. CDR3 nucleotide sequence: TGTGCCAGCAGAACCCCCGGAGGCGGCTACACCTTC. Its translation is CASRTPGGGYTF.

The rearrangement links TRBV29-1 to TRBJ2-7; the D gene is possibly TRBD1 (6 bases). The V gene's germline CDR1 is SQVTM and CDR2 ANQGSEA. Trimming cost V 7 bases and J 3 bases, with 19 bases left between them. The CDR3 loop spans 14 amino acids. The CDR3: CSGMDSGAGYEQYF. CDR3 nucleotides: TGCAGCGGGATGGACAGTGGTGCAGGCTACGAGCAGTACTTC.

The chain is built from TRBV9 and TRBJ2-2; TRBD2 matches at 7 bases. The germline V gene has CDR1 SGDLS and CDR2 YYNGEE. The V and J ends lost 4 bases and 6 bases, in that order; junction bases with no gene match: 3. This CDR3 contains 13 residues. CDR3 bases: TGTGCCAGCAGCCCCGGACTAGCCGGGGAGCTGTTTTTT. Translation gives CASSPGLAGELFF.

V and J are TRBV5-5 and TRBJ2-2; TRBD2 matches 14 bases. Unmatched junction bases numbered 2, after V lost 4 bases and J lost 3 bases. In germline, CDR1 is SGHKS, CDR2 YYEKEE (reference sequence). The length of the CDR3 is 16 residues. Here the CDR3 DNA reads TGTGCCAGCAGCCAGACTAGCGGGAGGGACACCGGGGAGCTGTTTTTT. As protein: CASSQTSGRDTGELFF.

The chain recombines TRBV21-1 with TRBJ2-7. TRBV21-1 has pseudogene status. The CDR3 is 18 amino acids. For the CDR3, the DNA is TGTGCCAGCAGCTCTCTCGATGGGCGGGCTAGGGGCTGGTACGAGCAGTACTTC. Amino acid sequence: CASSSLDGRARGWYEQYF.

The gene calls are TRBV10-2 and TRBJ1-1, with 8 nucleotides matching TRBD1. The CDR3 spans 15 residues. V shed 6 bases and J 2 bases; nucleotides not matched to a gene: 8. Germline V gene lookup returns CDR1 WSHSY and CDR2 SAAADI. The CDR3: CASSATGGINTEAFF. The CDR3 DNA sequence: TGCGCCAGCAGCGCAACAGGGGGAATAAACACTGAAGCTTTCTTT.

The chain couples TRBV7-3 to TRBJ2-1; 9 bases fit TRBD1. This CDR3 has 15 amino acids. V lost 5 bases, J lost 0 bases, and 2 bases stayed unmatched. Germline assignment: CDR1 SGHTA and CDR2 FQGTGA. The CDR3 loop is CASSPDRGSYNEQFF. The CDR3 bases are TGTGCCAGCAGCCCGGACAGGGGCTCCTACAATGAGCAGTTCTTC.

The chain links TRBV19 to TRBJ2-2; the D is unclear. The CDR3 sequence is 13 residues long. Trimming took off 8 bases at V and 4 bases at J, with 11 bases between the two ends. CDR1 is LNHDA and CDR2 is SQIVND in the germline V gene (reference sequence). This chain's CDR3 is CASGTVSTGELFF. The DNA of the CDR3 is TGTGCCAGTGGCACGGTATCCACCGGGGAGCTGTTTTTT.

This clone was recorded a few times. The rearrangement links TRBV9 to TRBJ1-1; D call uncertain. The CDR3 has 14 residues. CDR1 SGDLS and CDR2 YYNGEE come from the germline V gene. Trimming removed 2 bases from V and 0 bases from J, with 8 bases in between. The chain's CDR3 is CASSVEPLNTEAFF. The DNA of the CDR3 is TGTGCCAGCAGCGTGGAGCCTTTGAACACTGAAGCTTTCTTT.

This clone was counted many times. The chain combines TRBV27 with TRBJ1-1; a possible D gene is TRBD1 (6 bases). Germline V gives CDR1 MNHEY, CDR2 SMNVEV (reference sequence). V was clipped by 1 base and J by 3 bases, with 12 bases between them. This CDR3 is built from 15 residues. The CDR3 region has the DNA TGTGCCAGCAGTTTATACGGGCAGGGGTACACTGAAGCTTTCTTT. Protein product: CASSLYGQGYTEAFF.